The text below deals with one T cell receptor beta chain. V was cut by 7 bases and J by 10 bases, with 14 bases left in between. This CDR3 has 11 amino acids. The data stem from a study of immune cell composition in non-small cell lung cancer. Normal lung sampling was at least 3 cm from the tumour, as distant as possible. Some clones are missing from TCRdb's copy, which holds only in-frame ones; the method was immunoSEQ multiplex PCR. The sample has 2,000 to 3,000 clones, 73% seen once. These same data were also listed under a study on CD4 T cells in lung cancer.

The sequenced material came from non-adjacent lung tissue. V and J are TRBV5-3 and TRBJ2-5, with D perhaps TRBD1 (6 bases). TRBV5-3 is an ORF; its function is uncertain. The TCR comes from a human donor with non-small cell lung cancer. CDR3 sequence (DNA): TGTGCCAGATTACAGGGTGAGGACCAGTACTTC. Its translation: CARLQGEDQYF.